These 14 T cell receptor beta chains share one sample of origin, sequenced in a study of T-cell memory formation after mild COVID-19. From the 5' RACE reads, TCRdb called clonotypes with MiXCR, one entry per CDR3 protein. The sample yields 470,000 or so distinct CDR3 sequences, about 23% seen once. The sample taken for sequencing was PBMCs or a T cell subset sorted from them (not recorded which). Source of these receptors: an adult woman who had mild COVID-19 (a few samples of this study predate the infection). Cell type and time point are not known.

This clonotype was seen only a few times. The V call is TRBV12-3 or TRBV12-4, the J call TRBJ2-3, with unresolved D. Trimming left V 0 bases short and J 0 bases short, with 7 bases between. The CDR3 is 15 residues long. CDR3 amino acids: CASSLAYRSTDTQYF. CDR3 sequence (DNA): TGTGCCAGCAGTTTAGCCTACCGGAGCACAGATACGCAGTATTTT.

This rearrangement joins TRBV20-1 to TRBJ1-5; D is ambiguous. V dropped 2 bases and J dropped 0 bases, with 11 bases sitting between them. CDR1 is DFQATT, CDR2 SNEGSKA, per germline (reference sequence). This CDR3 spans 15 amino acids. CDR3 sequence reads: CSARPDLLSNQPQHF. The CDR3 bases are TGCAGTGCTAGACCTGACTTACTTAGCAATCAGCCCCAGCATTTT.

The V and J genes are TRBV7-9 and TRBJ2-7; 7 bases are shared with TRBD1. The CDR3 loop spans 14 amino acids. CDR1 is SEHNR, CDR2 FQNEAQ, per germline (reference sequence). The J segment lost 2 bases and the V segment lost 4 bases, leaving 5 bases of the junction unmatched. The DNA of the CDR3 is TGTGCCAGCAGCTCCCGGGACAGCGCCTACGAGCAGTACTTC. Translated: CASSSRDSAYEQYF. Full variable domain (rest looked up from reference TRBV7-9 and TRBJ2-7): DTGVSQNPRHKITKRGQNVTFRCDPISEHNRLYWYRQTLGQGPEFLTYFQNEAQLEKSRLLSDRFSAERPKGSFSTLEIQRTEQGDSAMYLCASSSRDSAYEQYFGPGTRLTVT.

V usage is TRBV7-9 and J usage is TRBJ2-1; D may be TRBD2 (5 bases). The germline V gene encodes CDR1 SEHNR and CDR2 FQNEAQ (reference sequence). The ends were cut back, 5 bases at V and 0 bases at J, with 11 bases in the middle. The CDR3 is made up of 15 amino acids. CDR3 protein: CASSDWESSYNEQFF. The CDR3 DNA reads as TGTGCCAGCAGCGATTGGGAGAGCTCCTACAATGAGCAGTTCTTC.

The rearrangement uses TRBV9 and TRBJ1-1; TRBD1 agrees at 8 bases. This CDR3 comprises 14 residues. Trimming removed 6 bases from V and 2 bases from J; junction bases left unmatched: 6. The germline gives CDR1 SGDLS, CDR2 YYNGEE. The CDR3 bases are TGTGCCAGCACCCAAGGGACAGGAAACACTGAAGCTTTCTTT. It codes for CASTQGTGNTEAFF.

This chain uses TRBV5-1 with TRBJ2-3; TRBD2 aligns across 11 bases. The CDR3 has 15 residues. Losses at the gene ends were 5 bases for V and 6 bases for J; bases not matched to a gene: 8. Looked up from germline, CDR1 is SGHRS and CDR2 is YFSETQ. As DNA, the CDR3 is TGCGCCAGCAGTTATAGCGGGGGGGCCGTTGATACGCAGTATTTT. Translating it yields CASSYSGGAVDTQYF.

Written as DNA, the CDR3 is TGCAGTGCTAGCGAGGGGCTAGAGACCCAGTACTTC. Amino acid sequence: CSASEGLETQYF. This chain links TRBV20-1 with TRBJ2-5, with D perhaps given as TRBD1 or TRBD2 (5 bases each). This CDR3 has 12 amino acids. Germline assignment: CDR1 DFQATT and CDR2 SNEGSKA (reference sequence). The V gene lost 3 bases and the J gene lost 4 bases, with 9 bases spanning the gap.

The CDR3, as DNA: TGTGCCAGCAGCCAGGGCTTCTGGCCCTCTAGCTCCTACGAGCAGTACTTC. Protein: CASSQGFWPSSSYEQYF. The rearrangement uses TRBV3-1 and TRBJ2-7; D gene uncertain. Germline-derived CDR1 and CDR2 are LGHDT and YNNKEL (reference sequence). V was clipped by 3 bases and J by 0 bases, with 18 bases between them. The CDR3 is made up of 17 amino acids.

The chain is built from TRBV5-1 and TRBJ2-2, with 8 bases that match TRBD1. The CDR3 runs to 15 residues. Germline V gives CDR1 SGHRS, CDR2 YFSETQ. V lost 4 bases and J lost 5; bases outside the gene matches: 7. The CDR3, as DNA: TGCGCCAGCAGCCGAGGACAGGGCTGGACCGGGGAGCTGTTTTTT. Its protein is CASSRGQGWTGELFF. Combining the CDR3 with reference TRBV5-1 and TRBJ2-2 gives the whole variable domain KAGVTQTPRYLIKTRGQQVTLSCSPISGHRSVSWYQQTPGQGLQFLFEYFSETQRNKGNFPGRFSGRQFSNSRSEMNVSTLELGDSALYLCASSRGQGWTGELFFGEGSRLTVL.

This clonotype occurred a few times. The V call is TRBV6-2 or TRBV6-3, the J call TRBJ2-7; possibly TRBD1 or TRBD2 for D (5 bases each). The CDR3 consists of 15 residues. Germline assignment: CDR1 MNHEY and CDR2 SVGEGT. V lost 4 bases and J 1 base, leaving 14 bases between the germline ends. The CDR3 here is CASSSAGAPSYEQYF. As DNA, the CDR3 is TGTGCCAGCAGTTCCGCCGGGGCCCCGTCCTACGAGCAGTACTTC.

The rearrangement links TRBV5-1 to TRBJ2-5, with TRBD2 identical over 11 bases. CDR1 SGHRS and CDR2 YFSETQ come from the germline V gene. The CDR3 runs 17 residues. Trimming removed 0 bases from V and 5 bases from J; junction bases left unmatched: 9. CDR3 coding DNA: TGCGCCAGCAGCTTGGTACCGGGACTAGCGGCAGGGGAGACCCAGTACTTC. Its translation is CASSLVPGLAAGETQYF.

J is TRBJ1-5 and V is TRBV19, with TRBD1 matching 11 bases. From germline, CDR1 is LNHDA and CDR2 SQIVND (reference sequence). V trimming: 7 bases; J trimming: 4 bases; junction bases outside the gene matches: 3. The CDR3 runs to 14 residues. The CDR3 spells CASNRDRGNQPQHF. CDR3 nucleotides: TGTGCCAGTAACCGGGACAGGGGGAATCAGCCCCAGCATTTT.

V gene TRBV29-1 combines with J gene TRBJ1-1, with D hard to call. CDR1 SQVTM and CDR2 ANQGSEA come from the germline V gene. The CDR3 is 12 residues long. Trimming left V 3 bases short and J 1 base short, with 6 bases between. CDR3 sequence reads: CSVERSNTEAFF. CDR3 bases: TGCAGCGTTGAGCGCTCGAACACTGAAGCTTTCTTT.

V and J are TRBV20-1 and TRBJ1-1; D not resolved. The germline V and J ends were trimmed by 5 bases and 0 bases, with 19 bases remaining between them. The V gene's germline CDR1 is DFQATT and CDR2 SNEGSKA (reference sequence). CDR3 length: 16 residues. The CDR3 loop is CSAPSSPRTLNTEAFF. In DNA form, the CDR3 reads TGCAGTGCTCCTAGCTCGCCCAGAACCCTGAACACTGAAGCTTTCTTT.